The sequence of this TCR beta chain was determined in a study of identical twins. This clonotype was counted many times. The target antigen is unknown. Overall study findings and caveats: For out-of-frame alpha sequences shared by twins, low generation probability was in excess. Fewer insertions marked abundant cord blood beta clonotypes; young adult naive trended weakly, memory not at all.

With V trimmed by 6 bases and J by 3 bases, 2 bases remained unmatched. Germline V gene lookup returns CDR1 ENHRY and CDR2 SYGVKD. The CDR3 is made up of 14 amino acids. Unique molecular identifiers were present on the cDNA, and a universal primer site came from template switching. Via MiXCR, TCRdb re-called the 5' RACE reads, giving one row per CDR3 protein. Here the sample spans 700,000 to 950,000 distinct CDR3 sequences, 9% to 15% being singletons. The same sample was also studied in work on yellow fever vaccine responses in identical twins.

Material for sequencing was PBMCs. The receptor's source is a woman aged 18-30 years in good health. J is TRBJ2-3 and V is TRBV10-3; 11 bases match TRBD2. The chain's CDR3 is CAIRGTSGTDTQYF. CDR3 bases: TGTGCCATCAGAGGGACTAGCGGTACAGATACGCAGTATTTT.